This T cell receptor beta chain was identified in a study of cytomegalovirus exposure and HLA in healthy donors. The CDR3 has 14 amino acids. The germline CDR1 and CDR2 sequences are SEHNR and FQNEAQ (reference sequence). V was trimmed by 3 bases and J by 0 bases, leaving 9 bases between them. Worth noting for this clone: Its antigen is still unknown.

Regarding the study as a whole: It was shown in a later analysis that HLA-associated TCR beta chains were more clonally expanded than other, equally common chains. A later analysis by the authors found several of the most significant clusters apparently linked to common viral pathogens.

Primers included in the PCR were 60 Vbeta and 13 Jbeta primers. Using immunoSEQ multiplex PCR, the repertoire was profiled, and TCRdb retains in-frame clones only, with some absent. The top ten hold around 5.8% of the sample, which has about 110,000 clones, roughly 76% seen once. Sequenced: PBMCs. The sequence was collected from a woman aged 45 to 65 in good health and CMV-seropositive. The chain employs TRBV7-9 and TRBJ2-7; D gene uncertain. The CDR3 reads CASSFGWASYEQYF. As DNA, the CDR3 is TGTGCCAGCAGCTTTGGATGGGCCTCCTACGAGCAGTACTTC.